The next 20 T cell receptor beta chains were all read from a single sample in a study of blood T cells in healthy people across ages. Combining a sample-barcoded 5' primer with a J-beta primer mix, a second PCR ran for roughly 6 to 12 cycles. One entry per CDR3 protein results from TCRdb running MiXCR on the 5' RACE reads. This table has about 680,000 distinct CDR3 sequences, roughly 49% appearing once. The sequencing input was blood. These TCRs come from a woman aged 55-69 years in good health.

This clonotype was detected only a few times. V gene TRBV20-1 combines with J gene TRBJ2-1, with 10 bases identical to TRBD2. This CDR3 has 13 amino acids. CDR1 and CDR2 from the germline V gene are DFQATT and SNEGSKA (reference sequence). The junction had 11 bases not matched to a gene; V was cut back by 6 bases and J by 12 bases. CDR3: CSALGLAVTGQFF. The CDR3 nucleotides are TGCAGTGCCCTCGGACTAGCGGTCACGGGGCAGTTCTTC.

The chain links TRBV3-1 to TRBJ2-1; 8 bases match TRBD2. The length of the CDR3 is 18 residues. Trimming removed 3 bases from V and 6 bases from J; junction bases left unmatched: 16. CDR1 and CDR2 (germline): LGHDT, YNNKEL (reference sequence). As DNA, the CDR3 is TGTGCCAGCAGCCAGTGGCTAGCGGGCCCAACTACGTGCAATGAGCAGTTCTTC. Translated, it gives CASSQWLAGPTTCNEQFF.

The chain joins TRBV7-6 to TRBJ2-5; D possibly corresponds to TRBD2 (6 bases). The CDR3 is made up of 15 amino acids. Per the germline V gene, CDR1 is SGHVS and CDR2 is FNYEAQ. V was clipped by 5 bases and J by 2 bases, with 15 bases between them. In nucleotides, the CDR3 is TGTGCCAGCAGCAGGCCTAGCGCAGGACAAGAGACCCAGTACTTC. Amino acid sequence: CASSRPSAGQETQYF.

The CDR3 sequence: CSAKPGVDTQYF. The CDR3 region has the DNA TGCAGTGCGAAGCCGGGGGTGGATACGCAGTATTTT. The gene calls are TRBV20-1 and TRBJ2-3, with D perhaps TRBD2 (6 bases). Germline V lookup: CDR1 DFQATT, CDR2 SNEGSKA (reference sequence). V gave up 6 bases and J gave up 6 bases, with 13 bases separating them. The CDR3 is 12 amino acids.

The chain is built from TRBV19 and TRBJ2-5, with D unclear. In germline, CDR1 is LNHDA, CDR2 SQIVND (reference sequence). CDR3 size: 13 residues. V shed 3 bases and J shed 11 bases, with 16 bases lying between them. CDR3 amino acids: CASSIGPLYVQYF. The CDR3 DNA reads TGTGCCAGTAGTATCGGGCCGCTCTACGTGCAGTACTTC.

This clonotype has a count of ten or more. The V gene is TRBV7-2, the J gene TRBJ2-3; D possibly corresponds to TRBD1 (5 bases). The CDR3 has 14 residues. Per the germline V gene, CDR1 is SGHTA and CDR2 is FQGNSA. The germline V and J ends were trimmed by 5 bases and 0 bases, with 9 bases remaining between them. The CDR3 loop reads CASSLRQSTDTQYF. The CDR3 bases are TGTGCCAGCAGCCTACGACAGAGCACAGATACGCAGTATTTT.

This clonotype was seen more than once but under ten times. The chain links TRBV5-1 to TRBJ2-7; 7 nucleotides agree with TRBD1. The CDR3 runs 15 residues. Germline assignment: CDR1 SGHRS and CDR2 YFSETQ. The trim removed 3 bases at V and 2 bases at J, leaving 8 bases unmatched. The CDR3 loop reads CASSWTGTDAYEQYF. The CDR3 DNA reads TGCGCCAGCAGCTGGACCGGGACAGACGCCTACGAGCAGTACTTC.

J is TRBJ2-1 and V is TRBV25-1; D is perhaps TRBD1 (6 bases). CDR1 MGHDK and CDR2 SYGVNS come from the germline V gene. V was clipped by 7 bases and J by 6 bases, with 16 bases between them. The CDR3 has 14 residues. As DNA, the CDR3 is TGTGCCAGCACTCAGGCACAGGGCTCCAATGAGCAGTTCTTC. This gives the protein CASTQAQGSNEQFF.

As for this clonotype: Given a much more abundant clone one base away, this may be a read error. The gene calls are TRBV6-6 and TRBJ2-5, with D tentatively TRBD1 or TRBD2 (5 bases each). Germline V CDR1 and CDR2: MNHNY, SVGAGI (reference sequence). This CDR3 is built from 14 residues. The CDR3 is CACSYGAWGETQYF. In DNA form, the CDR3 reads TGTGCCTGCAGTTACGGAGCCTGGGGGGAGACCCAGTACTTC.

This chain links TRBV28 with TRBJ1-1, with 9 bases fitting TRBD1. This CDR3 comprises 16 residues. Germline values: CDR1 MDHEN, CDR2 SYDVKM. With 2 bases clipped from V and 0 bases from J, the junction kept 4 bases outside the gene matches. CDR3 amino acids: CASSLGTGQLNTEAFF. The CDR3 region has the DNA TGTGCCAGCAGTTTAGGGACAGGGCAGCTGAACACTGAAGCTTTCTTT.

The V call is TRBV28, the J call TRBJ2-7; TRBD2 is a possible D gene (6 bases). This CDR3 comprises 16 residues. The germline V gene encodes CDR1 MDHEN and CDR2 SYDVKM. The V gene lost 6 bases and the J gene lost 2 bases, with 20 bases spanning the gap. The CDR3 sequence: CASSLLDGGSPYEQYF. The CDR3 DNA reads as TGTGCCAGCAGCCTGCTAGACGGGGGAAGCCCCTACGAGCAGTACTTC. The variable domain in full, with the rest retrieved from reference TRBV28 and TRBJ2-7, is DVKVTQSSRYLVKRTGEKVFLECVQDMDHENMFWYRQDPGLGLRLIYFSYDVKMKEKGDIPEGYSVSREKKERFSLILESASTNQTSMYLCASSLLDGGSPYEQYFGPGTRLTVT.

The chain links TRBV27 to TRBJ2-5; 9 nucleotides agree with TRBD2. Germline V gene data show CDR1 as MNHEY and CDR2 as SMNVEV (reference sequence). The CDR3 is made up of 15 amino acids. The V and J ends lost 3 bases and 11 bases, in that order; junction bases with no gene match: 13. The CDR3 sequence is CASSFRLAGSNEQYF. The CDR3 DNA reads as TGTGCCAGCAGTTTTCGTCTAGCGGGAAGTAATGAGCAGTACTTC.

CDR3 nucleotides: TGTGCCAGCAGCGTAGATCAGGGACAGGGGGGTACGCAGTATTTT. Protein: CASSVDQGQGGTQYF. J is TRBJ2-3 and V is TRBV9; 11 nucleotides match TRBD1. Germline V gene sequence: CDR1 SGDLS, CDR2 YYNGEE. The CDR3 loop spans 15 amino acids. V lost 0 bases and J lost 8; bases outside the gene matches: 5.

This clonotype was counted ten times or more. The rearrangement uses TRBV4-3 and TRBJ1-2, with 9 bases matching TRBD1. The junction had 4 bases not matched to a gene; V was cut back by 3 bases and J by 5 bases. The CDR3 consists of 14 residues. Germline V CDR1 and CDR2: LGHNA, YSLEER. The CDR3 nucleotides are TGCGCCAGCAGCCATCGAGGACAGGGGTATGGCTACACCTTC. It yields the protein CASSHRGQGYGYTF.

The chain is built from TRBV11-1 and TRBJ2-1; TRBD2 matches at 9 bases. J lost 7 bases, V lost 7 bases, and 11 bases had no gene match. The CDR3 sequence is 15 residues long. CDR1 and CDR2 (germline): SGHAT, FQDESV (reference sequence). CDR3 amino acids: CASTLSLAGENEQFF. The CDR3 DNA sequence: TGTGCCAGCACCTTGTCACTAGCGGGTGAAAATGAGCAGTTCTTC.

The CDR3 DNA follows: TGTGCCAGCAGTGTCGGACAGGGCCCTGGCGAGCAGTACTTC. This translates into CASSVGQGPGEQYF. J is TRBJ2-7 and V is TRBV2; TRBD1 agrees at 8 bases. J was trimmed by 6 bases and V by 4 bases; bases with no gene match: 8. This CDR3 is 14 amino acids long. Per the germline V gene, CDR1 is SNHLY and CDR2 is FYNNEI. Together with reference TRBV2 and TRBJ2-7, the CDR3 gives the full variable domain: EPEVTQTPSHQVTQMGQEVILRCVPISNHLYFYWYRQILGQKVEFLVSFYNNEISEKSEIFDDQFSVERPDGSNFTLKIRSTKLEDSAMYFCASSVGQGPGEQYFGPGTRLTVT.

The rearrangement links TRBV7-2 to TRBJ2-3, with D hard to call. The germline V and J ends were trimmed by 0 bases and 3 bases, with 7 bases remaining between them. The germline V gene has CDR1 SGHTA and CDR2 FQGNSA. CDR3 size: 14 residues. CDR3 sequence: CASSLAVETDTQYF. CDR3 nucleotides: TGTGCCAGCAGCTTAGCGGTTGAGACAGATACGCAGTATTTT. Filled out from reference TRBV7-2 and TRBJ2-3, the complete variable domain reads GAGVSQSPSNKVTEKGKDVELRCDPISGHTALYWYRQSLGQGLEFLIYFQGNSAPDKSGLPSDRFSAERTGGSVSTLTIQRTQQEDSAVYLCASSLAVETDTQYFGPGTRLTVL.

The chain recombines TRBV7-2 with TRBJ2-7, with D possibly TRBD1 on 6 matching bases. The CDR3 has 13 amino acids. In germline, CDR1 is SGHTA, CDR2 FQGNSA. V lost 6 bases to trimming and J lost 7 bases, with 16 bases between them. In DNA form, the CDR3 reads TGTGCCAGCAGTTCTACAGGGTTCACAGAGCAGTACTTC. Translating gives CASSSTGFTEQYF.

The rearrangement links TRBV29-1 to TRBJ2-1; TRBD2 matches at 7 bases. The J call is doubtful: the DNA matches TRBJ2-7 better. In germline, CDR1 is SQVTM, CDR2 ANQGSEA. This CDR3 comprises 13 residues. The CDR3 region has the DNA TGCAGCGTCACTAGCGAAACCTACAATGAGCAGTACTTC. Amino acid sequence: CSVTSETYNEQYF.

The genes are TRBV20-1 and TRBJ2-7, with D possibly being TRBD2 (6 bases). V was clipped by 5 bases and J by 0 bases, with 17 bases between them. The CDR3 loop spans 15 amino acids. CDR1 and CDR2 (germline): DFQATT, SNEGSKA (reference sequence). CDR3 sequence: CSAPNSGLSSYEQYF. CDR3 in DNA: TGCAGTGCTCCCAACTCGGGACTGAGCTCCTACGAGCAGTACTTC.